Below, 16 T cell receptor beta chains from the same sample are listed, as sequenced in a study of blood T cell repertoires in COVID-19. Profiled with immunoSEQ multiplex PCR; TCRdb holds only in-frame clones, not every one. The sample lists 200,000 to 250,000 clones; around four fifths were seen once. The sample was peripheral blood. The receptor set was obtained from a man aged 25 to 45 with active or convalescent COVID-19.

The CDR3 sequence is CASSFEREVNNEQFF. The CDR3 DNA reads TGTGCCAGCAGCTTCGAGCGCGAGGTAAACAATGAGCAGTTCTTC. The chain uses TRBV7-2 and TRBJ2-1; D not certain. Germline CDR1 reads SGHTA; CDR2 reads FQGNSA. CDR3 length equals 15 residues. Trimming took off 3 bases at V and 5 bases at J, with 14 bases between the two ends.

This rearrangement joins TRBV30 to TRBJ2-1, with TRBD2 identical over 11 bases. Germline CDR1 is GTSNPN and CDR2 is SVGIG (reference sequence). The CDR3 length is 14 residues. J was trimmed by 8 bases and V by 5 bases; bases with no gene match: 8. CDR3 nucleotide sequence: TGTGCCTGGTCCCCCGGGACTAGCGGATATGAGCAGTTCTTC. Protein: CAWSPGTSGYEQFF.

A single count supports this clone. The rearrangement links TRBV28 to TRBJ1-2, with 8 bases fitting TRBD1. Germline lookup yields CDR1 MDHEN and CDR2 SYDVKM. The CDR3 extends over 15 amino acids. Unmatched junction bases numbered 5, after V lost 4 bases and J lost 1 base. The CDR3 DNA sequence: TGTGCCAGCAGTTCCTCGACAGGGGTTAACTATGGCTACACCTTC. This codes for CASSSSTGVNYGYTF.

The chain carries TRBV3-1 (or the pseudogene TRBV3-2) and TRBJ2-3, with D unclear. The germline V gene encodes CDR1 LGHDT and CDR2 YNNKEL (reference sequence). V lost 0 bases and J 6 bases, leaving 16 bases between the germline ends. CDR3 length equals 16 residues. In nucleotides, the CDR3 is TGTGCCAGCAGCCAAGAAGGTGAGGATTCTCTCGATACGCAGTATTTT. This sequence encodes CASSQEGEDSLDTQYF.

The rearrangement joins TRBV7-9 to TRBJ1-5, with 7 bases aligning to TRBD1. This CDR3 has 15 residues. The V gene end was trimmed by 4 bases and the J gene end by 2 bases; junction bases not matched to a gene: 5. Germline V gives CDR1 SEHNR, CDR2 FQNEAQ (reference sequence). The CDR3: CASSSVGQGNQPQHF. For the CDR3, the DNA is TGTGCCAGCAGCTCTGTCGGACAGGGCAATCAGCCCCAGCATTTT.

This chain uses TRBV9 with TRBJ2-7, with D tentatively TRBD2 (5 bases). Trimming removed 3 bases at V and 7 bases at J, with 8 bases between. CDR1 and CDR2 from the germline V gene are SGDLS and YYNGEE. This CDR3 comprises 11 residues. The CDR3 region has the DNA TGTGCCAGCAGCGGCGGGCTTGAGCAGTACTTC. Translation gives CASSGGLEQYF.

This chain joins TRBV28 and TRBJ1-4; 8 positions match TRBD1. CDR1 MDHEN and CDR2 SYDVKM come from the germline V gene. This CDR3 has 13 residues. The trim removed 10 bases at V and 5 bases at J, leaving 6 bases unmatched. CDR3 coding DNA: TGTGCCATTAACCGGGACAGGAATGAAAAACTGTTTTTT. This encodes CAINRDRNEKLFF.

The chain joins TRBV6-1 to TRBJ2-7; 13 nucleotides line up with TRBD2. This CDR3 region has 18 residues. The V gene end was trimmed by 1 base and the J gene end by 0 bases; junction bases not matched to a gene: 6. Germline values: CDR1 MNHNS, CDR2 SASEGT. CDR3 sequence (DNA): TGTGCCAGCAGTGAAGGACTAGCGGGAGGCCCGAGCTCCTACGAGCAGTACTTC. Translated, it gives CASSEGLAGGPSSYEQYF.

The rearrangement links TRBV6-5 to TRBJ1-5, with 11 bases lining up with TRBD1. Trimming took 6 bases from V and 8 from J; bases not matched to a gene: 6. There are 14 residues in the CDR3. Germline CDR1 reads MNHEY; CDR2 reads SVGAGI. CDR3 DNA: TGTGCCAGCAGGCCGGACAGGGGGCCGGAGCCCCAGCATTTT. Translation: CASRPDRGPEPQHF.

As DNA, the CDR3 is TGTGCCAGCAGCTTAGGTCCAGCGAGCTCCTACAATGAGCAGTTCTTC. Its translation: CASSLGPASSYNEQFF. The chain uses TRBV5-6 and TRBJ2-1; D is uncertain. Germline lookup yields CDR1 SGHDT and CDR2 YYEEEE. The CDR3 covers 16 residues. V dropped 2 bases and J dropped 0 bases, with 12 bases sitting between them. Full variable domain (remainder filled in from reference TRBV5-6 and TRBJ2-1): DAGVTQSPTHLIKTRGQQVTLRCSPKSGHDTVSWYQQALGQGPQFIFQYYEEEERQRGNFPDRFSGHQFPNYSSELNVNALLLGDSALYLCASSLGPASSYNEQFFGPGTRLTVL.

The V call is TRBV2, the J call TRBJ1-6, with 7 bases aligning to TRBD1. The CDR3 contains 13 residues. V lost 6 bases and J lost 10; bases outside the gene matches: 6. Germline V CDR1 and CDR2: SNHLY, FYNNEI. The CDR3 coding sequence is TGTGCCAGCAGCACTGACAGGGCCTCACCCCTCCACTTT. It yields the protein CASSTDRASPLHF.

CDR3 sequence: CASSFSGLRHQPQHF. CDR3 DNA: TGTGCCAGCAGTTTTTCCGGGTTAAGGCATCAGCCCCAGCATTTT. The chain has TRBV28 and TRBJ1-5; no clear D gene. This CDR3 comprises 15 residues. Germline-derived CDR1 and CDR2 are MDHEN and SYDVKM. V dropped 3 bases and J dropped 5 bases, with 14 bases sitting between them.

The rearrangement uses TRBV4-1 and TRBJ2-2; TRBD1 matches 9 bases. With 4 bases clipped from V and 0 bases from J, the junction kept 3 bases outside the gene matches. Germline assignment: CDR1 MGHRA and CDR2 YSYEKL. This CDR3 spans 16 amino acids. CDR3 in DNA: TGCGCCAGCAGCCCCAGGACAGGGGCGAACACCGGGGAGCTGTTTTTT. It yields the protein CASSPRTGANTGELFF.

The chain joins TRBV5-5 to TRBJ2-5; no reliable D call. The CDR3 loop spans 13 amino acids. Trimming left V 0 bases short and J 3 bases short, with 6 bases between. Germline CDR1 SGHKS, CDR2 YYEKEE (reference sequence). CDR3 residues: CASSLGGKETQYF. DNA for the CDR3: TGTGCCAGCAGCTTGGGCGGAAAAGAGACCCAGTACTTC.

V is TRBV6-5 and J is TRBJ2-4; weak D call: TRBD1 (5 bases). In germline, CDR1 is MNHEY, CDR2 SVGAGI. Trimming removed 10 bases from V and 5 bases from J, with 15 bases in between. The CDR3 is 13 residues long. The chain's CDR3 is CATPGRGQNIQYF. The CDR3 region has the DNA TGTGCCACCCCCGGAAGGGGCCAAAACATTCAGTACTTC.

This clone has only a few counts. The V call is TRBV19, the J call TRBJ1-5, with D unclear. This CDR3 region has 14 residues. Between the trimmed V and J ends, which lost 8 bases and 1 base, there was a span of 12 bases. CDR1 is LNHDA and CDR2 is SQIVND in the germline V gene (reference sequence). The CDR3: CASQTFLSNQPQHF. The CDR3 nucleotides read TGTGCCAGTCAAACCTTTCTAAGCAATCAGCCCCAGCATTTT.